Below are 10 T cell receptor beta chains sequenced from a single sample in a study of blood T cells in healthy people across ages (dated by TCRdb to the mid-2010s). Library construction relied on 5' RACE. Sequencing relied on an Illumina HiSeq 2500. A second PCR of about 7 to 12 cycles was performed with a sample-barcoded 5' primer and a J-beta primer mix. TCRdb passed the public sequencing reads through fastp at Q25 and MiXCR, retaining productive beta sequences. All rows with the same CDR3 protein become a single entry with the most common DNA and genes. Counted in this sample were over a million distinct CDR3 sequences; almost 60% of them appeared once. Clones ranked in the top ten supply about 6.7% of the sample. Material for sequencing was blood. Every receptor here comes from a man aged 18 to 35 in good health.

Notes on this clonotype: A much larger clone lies one base from this, so it may be a read error. The chain employs TRBV6-1 and TRBJ2-7; possibly TRBD1 for D (6 bases). This CDR3 has 14 residues. Per germline, CDR1 MNHNS and CDR2 SASEGT. Trimming stripped 2 bases from V and 0 bases from J, with 8 bases between. CDR3 loop: CASSERDNSYEQYF. CDR3 in DNA: TGTGCCAGCAGTGAACGGGACAACTCCTACGAGCAGTACTTC.

This clonotype has just a few counts. This sequence joins TRBV7-2 and TRBJ2-3; 12 nucleotides align to TRBD2. The junction had 6 bases not matched to a gene; V was cut back by 2 bases and J by 0 bases. The CDR3 contains 18 residues. Looked up from germline, CDR1 is SGHTA and CDR2 is FQGNSA. CDR3 sequence (DNA): TGTGCCAGCAGCTTAAAACTAGCGGGGGGTCCTAGCACAGATACGCAGTATTTT. Its protein is CASSLKLAGGPSTDTQYF.

J is TRBJ1-4 and V is TRBV25-1; TRBD1 matches 7 bases. The germline V gene encodes CDR1 MGHDK and CDR2 SYGVNS. J gave up 8 bases and V 5 bases, and 8 bases lay outside the gene matches. The CDR3 runs 14 residues. CDR3 sequence: CASSIPGGAEKLFF. The CDR3 nucleotides are TGTGCCAGCAGTATCCCAGGGGGGGCCGAAAAACTGTTTTTT.

This chain links TRBV25-1 with TRBJ2-7; the D is unclear. Germline V gives CDR1 MGHDK, CDR2 SYGVNS. This CDR3 is built from 12 residues. Trimming took 3 bases from V and 6 from J, leaving 9 bases between them. This CDR3 reads CASSEAASEQYF. CDR3 bases: TGTGCCAGCAGTGAGGCAGCCTCCGAGCAGTACTTC.

This clonotype was found a few times. V and J are TRBV7-2 and TRBJ1-6; D is perhaps TRBD1 (5 bases). Looked up from germline, CDR1 is SGHTA and CDR2 is FQGNSA. Trimming pared 4 bases from V and 7 bases from J, leaving 14 bases between. The length of the CDR3 is 15 residues. As DNA, the CDR3 is TGTGCCAGCAGCTCCTTGGCAGGGTACAATTCACCCCTCCACTTT. The encoded protein is CASSSLAGYNSPLHF.

The DNA of the CDR3 is TGTGCCAGCAGCCAAGATTTTCTACAAGAGACCCAGTACTTC. Amino acids: CASSQDFLQETQYF. The chain links TRBV3-1 to TRBJ2-5; D call uncertain. Trimming removed 0 bases from V and 2 bases from J, with 7 bases in between. The length of the CDR3 is 14 residues. Germline CDR1 and CDR2: LGHDT and YNNKEL (reference sequence).

V and J are TRBV4-2 and TRBJ2-1; D unresolved. The germline CDR1 and CDR2 sequences are LGHNA and YNFKEQ. Trimming pared 0 bases from V and 0 bases from J, leaving 21 bases between. There are 20 residues in the CDR3. The CDR3 reads CASSQDLLSLLISSYNEQFF. The CDR3 DNA is TGTGCCAGCAGCCAAGATCTACTTAGTCTACTCATTAGCTCCTACAATGAGCAGTTCTTC.

The chain carries TRBV4-1 and TRBJ2-7; D is tentatively TRBD1 or TRBD2 (6 bases each). The V gene lost 0 bases and the J gene lost 1 base, with 19 bases spanning the gap. The germline V gene has CDR1 MGHRA and CDR2 YSYEKL. The CDR3 length is 18 residues. CDR3 nucleotide sequence: TGCGCCAGCAGCCAAGAGGGGGGCGTTCTGGGCGTATCCTACGAGCAGTACTTC. This sequence encodes CASSQEGGVLGVSYEQYF.

This clonotype was observed a handful of times. The chain has TRBV21-1 and TRBJ2-5. TRBV21-1 is designated a pseudogene. The CDR3 extends over 15 amino acids. The CDR3 region is CASSKDYNKQETQYF. CDR3 sequence (DNA): TGTGCCAGCAGCAAAGATTATAACAAACAAGAGACCCAGTACTTC.

The rearrangement links TRBV20-1 to TRBJ2-7; no firm D call. The CDR3 totals 13 residues. V lost 0 bases and J lost 4, with 10 bases in between. CDR1 is DFQATT and CDR2 is SNEGSKA in the germline V gene (reference sequence). The CDR3 protein is CSARDYYKYEQYF. The CDR3 DNA reads as TGCAGTGCTAGAGACTACTACAAGTACGAGCAGTACTTC.